This paragraph reports one T cell receptor beta chain. The record originates from a study of blood T cell repertoires in COVID-19. Overall study: PBMCs, B-cell-depleted T cells, or T cells provided the cDNA or gDNA that made up the material.

This CDR3 spans 19 amino acids. Germline V gives CDR1 MGHRA, CDR2 YSYEKL. After removal of 0 bases from V and 5 bases from J, the junction contained 13 bases not matched to a gene. Which cohort a participant joined came from the clinical history participants gave. Among Cohort 3 donors, those recovered had two negative PCRs, clearance, or symptom resolution. Clones were sequenced by immunoSEQ multiplex PCR, and TCRdb holds only the in-frame ones, with some missing. Among some 300,000 clones listed, about 90% were seen once. Sequences were obtained from PBMCs or T cells enriched from blood (not recorded which). The sequence came from a woman aged 25 to 39 who had recovered from COVID-19. The chain links TRBV4-1 to TRBJ2-2, with TRBD1 matching over 9 bases. The CDR3 nucleotides read TGCGCCAGCAGCCAAGATCCCTCGCCGGGACAGGGAAGAACCGGGGAGCTGTTTTTT. This codes for CASSQDPSPGQGRTGELFF.